Shown below are 23 T cell receptor beta chains from a single sample sequenced in a study of radiotherapy plus CTLA-4 blockade in lung cancer. Assay used: immunoSEQ multiplex PCR; TCRdb lists only in-frame clones, some missing. The sample carries some 50,000 clones, roughly 80% recorded once. Sample: peripheral blood, taken from a patient treated with radiotherapy plus ipilimumab. The receptors come from a human donor with non-small cell lung cancer who had a partial response to radiotherapy plus ipilimumab.

V and J are TRBV7-8 and TRBJ2-5, with TRBD2 matching over 8 bases. The CDR3 sequence is 15 residues long. Germline V gene data show CDR1 as SGHVS and CDR2 as FQNEAQ. After removal of 4 bases from V and 7 bases from J, the junction contained 11 bases not matched to a gene. For the CDR3, the DNA is TGTGCCAGCAGCTCAACAATGACTAGCGCCGGGACCCAGTACTTC. Its protein product is CASSSTMTSAGTQYF.

The chain carries TRBV6-1 and TRBJ2-7, with a weak D call TRBD2 (7 bases). The germline V and J ends were trimmed by 3 bases and 0 bases, with 15 bases remaining between them. The germline gives CDR1 MNHNS, CDR2 SASEGT. The CDR3 is 16 residues long. The CDR3 coding sequence is TGTGCCAGCAGTGAGATCGGGGGGCTCAACTCCTACGAGCAGTACTTC. Translation gives CASSEIGGLNSYEQYF.

The chain employs TRBV5-1 and TRBJ2-7; TRBD1 agrees at 8 bases. Trimming cost V 5 bases and J 2 bases; bases outside gene matches: 9. Germline V gene data show CDR1 as SGHRS and CDR2 as YFSETQ. The CDR3 runs 15 residues. In DNA form, the CDR3 reads TGCGCCAGCAGTTCGAGGACAGGGACCCCCTACGAGCAGTACTTC. Its protein product is CASSSRTGTPYEQYF.

Here the CDR3 reads CASSGDRAETQYF. In DNA, the CDR3 is TGTGCCAGCAGTGGGGACAGGGCTGAGACCCAGTACTTC. The chain links TRBV2 to TRBJ2-5; 9 bases are shared with TRBD1. The CDR3 sequence is 13 residues long. J lost 5 bases, V lost 4 bases, and 2 bases had no gene match. CDR1 SNHLY and CDR2 FYNNEI come from the germline V gene. The variable domain in full, with the rest retrieved from reference TRBV2 and TRBJ2-5, is EPEVTQTPSHQVTQMGQEVILRCVPISNHLYFYWYRQILGQKVEFLVSFYNNEISEKSEIFDDQFSVERPDGSNFTLKIRSTKLEDSAMYFCASSGDRAETQYFGPGTRLLVL.

The rearrangement links TRBV19 to TRBJ1-6; maybe TRBD1 (5 bases). CDR3 length: 15 amino acids. The V gene lost 3 bases and the J gene lost 9 bases, with 15 bases spanning the gap. CDR1 is LNHDA, CDR2 SQIVND, per germline (reference sequence). The DNA of the CDR3 is TGTGCCAGTAGTATTGAGGCAGGGCGAAGTTCACCCCTCCACTTT. Its translation is CASSIEAGRSSPLHF.

The sample holds a few counts of this clone. V gene TRBV4-3 combines with J gene TRBJ2-2, with 7 bases aligning to TRBD2. J was trimmed by 4 bases and V by 0 bases; bases with no gene match: 5. CDR3 length: 16 residues. Germline CDR1 is LGHNA and CDR2 is YSLEER. DNA for the CDR3: TGCGCCAGCAGCCAAGATGCGGGGGAGGGCACCGGGGAGCTGTTTTTT. It translates to CASSQDAGEGTGELFF.

This chain joins TRBV7-2 and TRBJ2-3, with D maybe TRBD2 (6 bases). The CDR3 consists of 16 residues. CDR1 and CDR2 from the germline V gene are SGHTA and FQGNSA. V was trimmed by 0 bases and J by 1 base, leaving 11 bases between them. The CDR3 region has the DNA TGTGCCAGCAGCTTAGCGAGGTCGGGGGGCACAGATACGCAGTATTTT. It is translated as CASSLARSGGTDTQYF.

This chain joins TRBV5-4 and TRBJ1-1; 11 bases map to TRBD1. The V and J ends lost 4 bases and 5 bases, in that order; junction bases with no gene match: 7. This CDR3 is 15 amino acids long. Germline CDR1 reads SGHNT; CDR2 reads YYREEE (reference sequence). CDR3 residues: CASSSRDRGGTEAFF. The CDR3 nucleotides read TGTGCCAGCAGCAGCAGGGACAGGGGGGGGACTGAAGCTTTCTTT.

This chain uses TRBV30 with TRBJ2-7, with TRBD1 as a possible D gene (6 bases). This CDR3 comprises 13 residues. V was trimmed by 2 bases and J by 3 bases, leaving 11 bases between them. Germline V gene data show CDR1 as GTSNPN and CDR2 as SVGIG (reference sequence). CDR3 residues: CAWSKGHDYEQYF. The CDR3, as DNA: TGTGCCTGGAGTAAGGGACACGACTACGAGCAGTACTTC.

The chain links TRBV11-2 to TRBJ1-3, with 9 bases fitting TRBD1. The CDR3 totals 16 residues. Losses at the gene ends were 7 bases for V and 1 base for J; bases not matched to a gene: 8. Looked up from germline, CDR1 is SGHAT and CDR2 is FQNNGV. The CDR3 bases are TGTGCCAGCAATCTCGGGGACAGGGTGTCTGGAAACACCATATATTTT. This gives the protein CASNLGDRVSGNTIYF.

The rearrangement uses TRBV19 and TRBJ1-6; D gene uncertain. V was clipped by 5 bases and J by 9 bases, with 8 bases between them. CDR1 is LNHDA and CDR2 is SQIVND in the germline V gene (reference sequence). CDR3 size: 12 residues. CDR3: CASSSGISPLHF. As DNA, the CDR3 is TGTGCCAGTAGTTCGGGGATTTCACCCCTCCACTTT.

This chain joins TRBV27 and TRBJ2-7, with D perhaps TRBD1 (6 bases). The CDR3 loop spans 15 amino acids. Germline assignment: CDR1 MNHEY and CDR2 SMNVEV (reference sequence). The V end lost 4 bases, the J end lost 0 bases, and 13 bases lay between the germline ends. The CDR3 nucleotides read TGTGCCAGCAGTTCTACAGGGTACTACTCCTACGAGCAGTACTTC. Translated, it gives CASSSTGYYSYEQYF.

V and J are TRBV12-5 and TRBJ2-4; D may be TRBD1 (6 bases). The length of the CDR3 is 14 residues. V shed 2 bases and J shed 11 bases, with 16 bases lying between them. Looked up from germline, CDR1 is LGHNT and CDR2 is FRNRAP. The CDR3: CASGLPRGGRVQYF. Here the CDR3 DNA reads TGTGCTAGTGGTTTGCCCCGAGGGGGTCGTGTTCAGTACTTC.

This chain joins TRBV6-1 and TRBJ1-2; the match to TRBD1 covers 8 bases. With 6 bases clipped from V and 6 bases from J, the junction kept 9 bases outside the gene matches. The CDR3 is 14 amino acids. Per germline, CDR1 MNHNS and CDR2 SASEGT. The CDR3 DNA reads TGTGCCAGCAGACCTCCGGGACAGGATAATGGCTACACCTTC. The encoded protein is CASRPPGQDNGYTF.

This chain joins TRBV7-6 and TRBJ2-2; D possibly corresponds to TRBD1 (6 bases). Germline V CDR1 and CDR2: SGHVS, FNYEAQ. The V end was cut by 5 bases, the J end by 7 bases, with 20 bases between. The CDR3 is 16 amino acids. CDR3 coding DNA: TGTGCCAGCAGCCCCAACAGCAGGGGAATCGGCGGGGAGCTGTTTTTT. Residues: CASSPNSRGIGGELFF. Full variable domain (missing parts from reference TRBV7-6 and TRBJ2-2): GAGVSQSPRYKVTKRGQDVALRCDPISGHVSLYWYRQALGQGPEFLTYFNYEAQQDKSGLPNDRFSAERPEGSISTLTIQRTEQRDSAMYRCASSPNSRGIGGELFFGEGSRLTVL.

This sequence joins TRBV6-5 and TRBJ1-5; TRBD1 might be the D (6 bases). With 6 bases removed from V and 4 bases from J, the gap between germline ends came to 16 bases. In germline, CDR1 is MNHEY, CDR2 SVGAGI. The CDR3 totals 15 residues. CDR3 nucleotide sequence: TGTGCCAGCAGAGTTGCTCAGGGGTGGAATCAGCCCCAGCATTTT. Its translation: CASRVAQGWNQPQHF.

The chain links TRBV30 to TRBJ2-2; D is possibly TRBD1 (5 bases). CDR3 length: 15 residues. CDR1 is GTSNPN, CDR2 SVGIG, per germline (reference sequence). Trimming pared 0 bases from V and 7 bases from J, leaving 15 bases between. The CDR3 sequence: CAWSVQVGPVGELFF. DNA for the CDR3: TGTGCCTGGAGTGTACAAGTGGGGCCGGTCGGGGAGCTGTTTTTT.

The chain carries TRBV7-3 and TRBJ1-4; TRBD1 aligns across 8 bases. The J segment lost 7 bases and the V segment lost 5 bases, leaving 6 bases of the junction unmatched. CDR3 length equals 14 residues. Germline CDR1 SGHTA, CDR2 FQGTGA. CDR3 amino acids: CASSPGQGSEKLFF. In DNA, the CDR3 is TGTGCCAGCAGCCCCGGACAGGGCAGTGAAAAACTGTTTTTT.

This clone has only a few counts. The chain is built from TRBV2 and TRBJ1-1; TRBD1 is a possible D gene (5 bases). This CDR3 is built from 12 residues. CDR1 and CDR2 (germline): SNHLY, FYNNEI. The V end lost 6 bases, the J end lost 8 bases, and 13 bases lay between the germline ends. This CDR3 reads CASRYGGGEAFF. As DNA, the CDR3 is TGTGCCAGCAGATATGGGGGAGGGGAAGCTTTCTTT.

This chain connects TRBV27 to TRBJ2-7, with D possibly TRBD1 on 5 matching bases. Trimming removed 3 bases from V and 5 bases from J, with 11 bases in between. The CDR3 extends over 13 amino acids. The germline V gene has CDR1 MNHEY and CDR2 SMNVEV (reference sequence). Here the CDR3 DNA reads TGTGCCAGCAGTTTTGGACCGGACAACGAGCAGTACTTC. Its protein product is CASSFGPDNEQYF.

This clone was counted only a few times. The genes are TRBV19 and TRBJ1-1; D call uncertain. The CDR3 is 14 amino acids. In germline, CDR1 is LNHDA, CDR2 SQIVND (reference sequence). V was shortened by 4 bases and J by 4 bases, with 13 bases between the two germline ends. CDR3 protein: CASSKYGRGTEAFF. CDR3 nucleotide sequence: TGTGCCAGTAGTAAGTACGGGAGAGGCACTGAAGCTTTCTTT.

CDR3 amino acids: CASSAIASTDTQYF. In nucleotides, the CDR3 is TGTGCCAGCAGCGCGATCGCTAGCACAGATACGCAGTATTTT. The V gene is TRBV5-4, the J gene TRBJ2-3; D uncertain. Trimming took off 4 bases at V and 0 bases at J, with 9 bases between the two ends. This CDR3 comprises 14 residues. Germline assignment: CDR1 SGHNT and CDR2 YYREEE (reference sequence).

V usage is TRBV27 and J usage is TRBJ1-1; D might be TRBD1 (5 bases). Trimming left V 5 bases short and J 4 bases short, with 14 bases between. In germline, CDR1 is MNHEY, CDR2 SMNVEV (reference sequence). This CDR3 contains 14 residues. CDR3 loop: CASSPSRGITEAFF. Written as DNA, the CDR3 is TGTGCCAGCAGTCCCTCCCGGGGGATCACTGAAGCTTTCTTT.